This TCR beta chain was sequenced for a study of shared clonotypes between healthy human individuals. About the research overall: There were three CD4 naive, three CD4 memory, two CD8 naive and one CD8 memory plates per donor. Study-wide points: The genetic and exposure-history diversity represented was limited by few donors. With a handful of donors compared, around 4.7% of naive CD4 clonotypes were shared.

The count of this clone is one. Its antigen remains unknown. Per germline, CDR1 MNHNS and CDR2 SASEGT. This CDR3 region has 16 residues. V was clipped by 4 bases and J by 5 bases, with 20 bases between them. Original data processing: Filtering of immunoSEQ junctional sequences could not match full-length read filtering. Sequencing was performed with immunoSEQ multiplex PCR; in TCRdb, only in-frame clones are kept and a portion is missing. The V and J calls and clone size are taken from that table; D and trimming were inferred from the DNA. This repertoire shows over a million clones, roughly 96% found once; its top ten account for 0.95% to 1.5%.

The sequence derives from a man aged 25-45 years in good health. The chain links TRBV6-1 to TRBJ2-5; D is perhaps TRBD1 or TRBD2 (5 bases each). Sequenced sample: naive CD4+ T cells sorted from blood. Subset here: CD45RA+ positively selected. The CDR3 DNA reads TGTGCCAGCAGTGTTCCGGGACGGCGACGTGATGAGACCCAGTACTTC. Translation gives CASSVPGRRRDETQYF.